This is a list of T cell receptor beta chains from one sample in a study of Ad26.COV2.S vaccination and SARS-CoV-2 variants. Assay used: immunoSEQ multiplex PCR; TCRdb lists only in-frame clones, some missing. The table records hundreds of thousands of clones, about 91% of them present only once. Sequencing used peripheral blood, obtained in a trial of Ad26.COV2.S vaccine versus placebo. Receptor source: a person between 18 and 59 years old who received the Ad26.COV2.S COVID-19 vaccine or a placebo. Both conserved end residues are part of each CDR3. A D gene is named only where the DNA matches it firmly. Not every row has a clone size; where given, it reads once, few, many or a size class.

V gene: TRBV18
D gene: NA
J gene: TRBJ1-6
clone size: NA
CDR3 protein: CASSPTEGDSPLHF
CDR3 DNA: TGTGCCAGCTCACCCACAGAGGGTGATTCACCCCTCCACTTT

V gene: TRBV28
D gene: TRBD1
J gene: TRBJ1-5
clone size: NA
CDR3 protein: CASIWDSHSNQPQHF
CDR3 DNA: TGTGCCAGCATATGGGACAGCCATAGCAATCAGCCCCAGCATTTT

V gene: TRBV5-1
D gene: NA
J gene: TRBJ1-6
clone size: NA
CDR3 protein: CASSLEQADSPLHF
CDR3 DNA: TGCGCCAGCAGCTTGGAACAGGCCGATTCACCCCTCCACTTT

V gene: TRBV10-3
D gene: NA
J gene: TRBJ1-4
clone size: NA
CDR3 protein: CAISESGPGQNEKLFF
CDR3 DNA: TGTGCCATCAGTGAGTCGGGCCCGGGACAAAATGAAAAACTGTTTTTT

V gene: TRBV4-2
D gene: TRBD2
J gene: TRBJ2-3
clone size: NA
CDR3 protein: CASSQVSSGGAQDTQYF
CDR3 DNA: TGTGCCAGCAGCCAAGTTTCTAGCGGGGGGGCCCAAGATACGCAGTATTTT

V gene: TRBV7-9
D gene: NA
J gene: TRBJ1-1
clone size: NA
CDR3 protein: CASSLYTEAFF
CDR3 DNA: TGTGCCAGCAGCTTATACACTGAAGCTTTCTTT

V gene: TRBV7-9
D gene: NA
J gene: TRBJ2-5
clone size: NA
CDR3 protein: CASSFTGIQETQYF
CDR3 DNA: TGTGCCAGCAGCTTTACGGGCATCCAAGAGACCCAGTACTTC

V gene: TRBV7-9
D gene: NA
J gene: TRBJ1-5
clone size: NA
CDR3 protein: CASSPSGEGNQPQHF
CDR3 DNA: TGTGCCAGCAGCCCCAGCGGGGAGGGCAATCAGCCCCAGCATTTT

V gene: TRBV29-1
D gene: TRBD2
J gene: TRBJ2-3
clone size: NA
CDR3 protein: CSVEGGGADTQYF
CDR3 DNA: TGCAGCGTTGAGGGCGGGGGGGCAGATACGCAGTATTTT

V gene: TRBV5-4
D gene: NA
J gene: TRBJ2-1
clone size: NA
CDR3 protein: CASSLYNEQFF
CDR3 DNA: TGTGCCAGCAGCCTATACAATGAGCAGTTCTTC

V gene: TRBV6-2/TRBV6-3
D gene: NA
J gene: TRBJ2-1
clone size: NA
CDR3 protein: CASSFPPQLQFF
CDR3 DNA: TGTGCCAGCAGTTTCCCTCCCCAGCTGCAGTTCTTC

V gene: TRBV6-5
D gene: TRBD2
J gene: TRBJ2-7
clone size: NA
CDR3 protein: CASSYGRERGPYEQYF
CDR3 DNA: TGTGCCAGCAGTTACGGGAGGGAGCGGGGCCCCTACGAGCAGTACTTC

V gene: TRBV3-1/TRBV3-2
D gene: TRBD2
J gene: TRBJ2-3
clone size: NA
CDR3 protein: CASSQVTSMSDTQYF
CDR3 DNA: TGTGCCAGCAGCCAAGTGACTAGCATGTCAGATACGCAGTATTTT

V gene: TRBV19
D gene: NA
J gene: TRBJ2-3
clone size: NA
CDR3 protein: CASSLRETDTQYF
CDR3 DNA: TGTGCCAGTAGTCTCAGGGAAACAGATACGCAGTATTTT

V gene: TRBV27
D gene: TRBD1
J gene: TRBJ1-1
clone size: NA
CDR3 protein: CASSFDPGGRTEAFF
CDR3 DNA: TGTGCCAGCAGTTTTGATCCAGGGGGTAGGACTGAAGCTTTCTTT

V gene: TRBV4-3
D gene: NA
J gene: TRBJ2-4
clone size: NA
CDR3 protein: CASSQDFLDKNIQYF
CDR3 DNA: TGCGCCAGCAGCCAAGATTTCCTGGATAAAAACATTCAGTACTTC

V gene: TRBV4-2
D gene: NA
J gene: TRBJ2-5
clone size: NA
CDR3 protein: CASTPSIQASKAQYF
CDR3 DNA: TGTGCCAGCACTCCATCAATCCAGGCCTCCAAGGCCCAGTACTTC

V gene: TRBV7-2
D gene: NA
J gene: TRBJ1-1
clone size: NA
CDR3 protein: CASSLAPGSYTEAFF
CDR3 DNA: TGTGCCAGCAGCTTAGCGCCAGGGTCGTACACTGAAGCTTTCTTT

V gene: TRBV9
D gene: TRBD2
J gene: TRBJ2-1
clone size: NA
CDR3 protein: CASSRSGSVGEQFF
CDR3 DNA: TGTGCCAGCAGCCGTAGCGGGAGCGTGGGTGAGCAGTTCTTC

V gene: TRBV12-3/TRBV12-4
D gene: NA
J gene: TRBJ1-6
clone size: NA
CDR3 protein: CASKGDFASPLHF
CDR3 DNA: TGTGCCAGCAAGGGAGATTTCGCTTCACCCCTCCACTTT

V gene: TRBV5-6
D gene: NA
J gene: TRBJ1-1
clone size: NA
CDR3 protein: CASLVWGTNTEAFF
CDR3 DNA: TGTGCCAGCCTCGTCTGGGGCACGAACACTGAAGCTTTCTTT

V gene: TRBV5-6
D gene: TRBD2
J gene: TRBJ2-1
clone size: NA
CDR3 protein: CASRFRLSGGRDEQFF
CDR3 DNA: TGTGCCAGCAGGTTCAGACTGAGCGGGGGGCGCGATGAGCAGTTCTTC

V gene: TRBV5-1
D gene: NA
J gene: TRBJ2-1
clone size: NA
CDR3 protein: CASSLGQTESSYNEQFF
CDR3 DNA: TGCGCCAGCAGCTTGGGACAGACCGAAAGCTCCTACAATGAGCAGTTCTTC

V gene: TRBV2
D gene: NA
J gene: TRBJ1-2
clone size: NA
CDR3 protein: CASTTSEGPGYGYTF
CDR3 DNA: TGTGCCAGCACGACGAGTGAGGGGCCCGGCTATGGCTACACCTTC

V gene: TRBV27
D gene: NA
J gene: TRBJ1-5
clone size: few
CDR3 protein: CASSFDRYQPQHF
CDR3 DNA: TGTGCCAGCAGCTTCGACAGATATCAGCCCCAGCATTTT

V gene: TRBV6-5
D gene: NA
J gene: TRBJ1-1
clone size: NA
CDR3 protein: CASRLERNTEAFF
CDR3 DNA: TGTGCCAGCAGGCTAGAACGTAACACTGAAGCTTTCTTT

V gene: TRBV19
D gene: NA
J gene: TRBJ1-5
clone size: once
CDR3 protein: CASSFWTEDSNQPQHF
CDR3 DNA: TGTGCCAGTAGTTTCTGGACCGAGGATAGCAATCAGCCCCAGCATTTT

V gene: TRBV4-3
D gene: TRBD1
J gene: TRBJ2-6
clone size: NA
CDR3 protein: CASSQRTGRVLTF
CDR3 DNA: TGCGCCAGCAGCCAACGGACAGGCAGAGTCCTGACTTTC

V gene: TRBV18
D gene: TRBD1
J gene: TRBJ1-1
clone size: NA
CDR3 protein: CASSRQGSAEAFF
CDR3 DNA: TGTGCCAGCTCAAGACAGGGGAGCGCTGAAGCTTTCTTT

V gene: TRBV5-1
D gene: NA
J gene: TRBJ2-3
clone size: NA
CDR3 protein: CASSLRGSTDTQYF
CDR3 DNA: TGCGCCAGCAGCTTGCGGGGGAGCACAGATACGCAGTATTTT

V gene: TRBV11-2
D gene: TRBD1
J gene: TRBJ1-2
clone size: NA
CDR3 protein: CASSPTGRPNYGYTF
CDR3 DNA: TGTGCCAGCAGCCCGACAGGGCGGCCCAACTATGGCTACACCTTC

V gene: TRBV3-1/TRBV3-2
D gene: TRBD2
J gene: TRBJ2-1
clone size: once
CDR3 protein: CASRGTSGLSSYNEQFF
CDR3 DNA: TGTGCCAGCAGGGGGACTAGCGGGCTGAGCTCCTACAATGAGCAGTTCTTC

V gene: TRBV2
D gene: NA
J gene: TRBJ2-1
clone size: NA
CDR3 protein: CAIKRETGRREQFF
CDR3 DNA: TGTGCCATAAAGAGGGAGACAGGCCGTCGTGAGCAGTTCTTC

V gene: TRBV4-3
D gene: TRBD1
J gene: TRBJ2-2
clone size: NA
CDR3 protein: CASSQEIGQGTGELFF
CDR3 DNA: TGCGCCAGCAGCCAAGAGATCGGACAGGGGACCGGGGAGCTGTTTTTT

V gene: TRBV6-6
D gene: NA
J gene: TRBJ1-1
clone size: NA
CDR3 protein: CASADGGMNTEAFF
CDR3 DNA: TGTGCCAGCGCCGACGGTGGAATGAACACTGAAGCTTTCTTT

V gene: TRBV3-1/TRBV3-2
D gene: TRBD2
J gene: TRBJ2-1
clone size: NA
CDR3 protein: CASSQRLGGGIYNEQFF
CDR3 DNA: TGTGCCAGCAGCCAACGCCTGGGCGGGGGGATTTACAATGAGCAGTTCTTC

V gene: TRBV27
D gene: NA
J gene: TRBJ2-5
clone size: NA
CDR3 protein: CASSTFSGGPETQYF
CDR3 DNA: TGTGCCAGCAGCACGTTCTCGGGCGGACCAGAGACCCAGTACTTC

V gene: TRBV5-1
D gene: NA
J gene: TRBJ1-2
clone size: NA
CDR3 protein: CASSLVAGARDYGYTF
CDR3 DNA: TGCGCCAGCAGCTTGGTAGCGGGGGCACGGGACTATGGCTACACCTTC

V gene: TRBV19
D gene: NA
J gene: TRBJ1-5
clone size: NA
CDR3 protein: CASSGGRGHQPQHF
CDR3 DNA: TGTGCCAGTAGTGGGGGGCGGGGGCATCAGCCCCAGCATTTT

V gene: TRBV6-5
D gene: NA
J gene: TRBJ1-1
clone size: NA
CDR3 protein: CASRFRGATFF
CDR3 DNA: TGTGCCAGCAGGTTCAGGGGAGCAACTTTCTTT

V gene: TRBV28
D gene: TRBD1
J gene: TRBJ2-7
clone size: NA
CDR3 protein: CASSSQGAYSYEQYF
CDR3 DNA: TGTGCCAGCAGTAGCCAGGGGGCGTACTCCTACGAGCAGTACTTC

V gene: TRBV5-1
D gene: NA
J gene: TRBJ2-2
clone size: few
CDR3 protein: CASTVRGALGDGELFF
CDR3 DNA: TGCGCCAGCACAGTTCGCGGGGCCCTCGGTGACGGGGAGCTGTTTTTT

V gene: TRBV7-3
D gene: NA
J gene: TRBJ1-6
clone size: NA
CDR3 protein: CASSRDRNSPLHF
CDR3 DNA: TGTGCCAGCAGCCGTGACAGGAATTCACCCCTCCACTTT

V gene: TRBV6-6
D gene: TRBD2
J gene: TRBJ2-7
clone size: NA
CDR3 protein: CASSYGTSSYEQYF
CDR3 DNA: TGTGCCAGCAGTTACGGGACTAGCAGTTACGAGCAGTACTTC

V gene: TRBV9
D gene: NA
J gene: TRBJ1-2
clone size: NA
CDR3 protein: CASSAAVWTLYGYTF
CDR3 DNA: TGTGCCAGCAGCGCCGCCGTTTGGACCCTCTATGGCTACACCTTC

V gene: TRBV28
D gene: TRBD1
J gene: TRBJ1-1
clone size: NA
CDR3 protein: CASRRQGGMNTEAFF
CDR3 DNA: TGTGCCAGCAGAAGACAGGGTGGGATGAACACTGAAGCTTTCTTT

V gene: TRBV11-2
D gene: NA
J gene: TRBJ1-6
clone size: NA
CDR3 protein: CASSRNNSPLHF
CDR3 DNA: TGTGCCAGCAGCCGTAATAATTCACCCCTCCACTTT

V gene: TRBV7-9
D gene: NA
J gene: TRBJ1-2
clone size: NA
CDR3 protein: CASSWMDSNYGYTF
CDR3 DNA: TGTGCCAGCAGTTGGATGGACAGTAACTATGGCTACACCTTC